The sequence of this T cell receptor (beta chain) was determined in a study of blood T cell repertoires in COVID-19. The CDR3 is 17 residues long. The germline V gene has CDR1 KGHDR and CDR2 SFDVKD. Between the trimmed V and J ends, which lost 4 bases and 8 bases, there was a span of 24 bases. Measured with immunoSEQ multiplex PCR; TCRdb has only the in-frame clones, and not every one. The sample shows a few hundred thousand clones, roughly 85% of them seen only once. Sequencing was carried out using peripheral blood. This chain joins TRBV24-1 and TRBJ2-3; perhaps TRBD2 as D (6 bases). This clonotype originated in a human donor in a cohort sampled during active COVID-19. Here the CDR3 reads CATSDQSRESHTGTQYF. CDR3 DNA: TGTGCCACCAGTGACCAAAGCCGGGAGTCCCATACCGGTACGCAGTATTTT.